What follows describes a single T cell receptor (beta chain). Its target is unknown. The CDR3 loop spans 15 amino acids. V lost 4 bases, J lost 3 bases, and 15 bases lay in between. Per germline, CDR1 MGHRA and CDR2 YSYEKL. Time point denoted: new active TB diagnosis, blood taken before or within 7 days of starting treatment. The data were taken from a study of T cells in tuberculosis. Study findings and constraints: Smaller alpha distances in active tuberculosis partly reflected shorter CDR3-alpha lengths. Smaller distances to GMM-specific TCRs suggested their expansion in active tuberculosis.

Clones were sequenced by immunoSEQ multiplex PCR, and TCRdb holds only the in-frame ones, with some missing. The top ten hold 2.4% of the sample, which has tens of thousands of clones, around 93% seen once. The sequence was collected from an adult with tuberculosis. J is TRBJ1-2 and V is TRBV4-1, with a weak D call TRBD1 (5 bases). The sample was PBMCs, taken at tuberculosis diagnosis. CDR3 coding DNA: TGCGCCAGCAGCCTCAATCCGGCGGGGGACTATGGCTACACCTTC. Protein: CASSLNPAGDYGYTF.